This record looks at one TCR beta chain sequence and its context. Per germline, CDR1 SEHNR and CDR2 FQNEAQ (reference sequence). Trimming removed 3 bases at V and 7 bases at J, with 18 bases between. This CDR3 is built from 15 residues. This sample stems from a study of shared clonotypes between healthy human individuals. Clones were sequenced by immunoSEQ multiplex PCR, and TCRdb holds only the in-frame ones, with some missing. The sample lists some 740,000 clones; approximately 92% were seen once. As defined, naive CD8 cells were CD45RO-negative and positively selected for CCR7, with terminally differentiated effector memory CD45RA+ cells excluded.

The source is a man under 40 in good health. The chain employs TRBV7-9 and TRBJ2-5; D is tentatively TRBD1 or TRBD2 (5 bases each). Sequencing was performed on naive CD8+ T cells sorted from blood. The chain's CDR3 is CASSLTTGPRGTQYF. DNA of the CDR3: TGTGCCAGCAGCTTGACTACAGGCCCCCGGGGGACCCAGTACTTC.